What follows are 24 T cell receptor beta chains derived from one specimen sequenced in a study of spatial heterogeneity in lung cancer. Study-level findings and limits: Tracking of tumor mutation counts was seen in expanded intratumoral alpha and beta TCR counts.

Noted time point: sample taken at primary tumor resection. For these receptors, no antigen is known. Each CDR3 protein gets one entry after TCRdb re-called the 5' RACE reads with MiXCR. This sample has 9,500 to 10,000 distinct CDR3 sequences, with over 6% found just once. The source material was lung tumor tissue, sampled at surgery. The receptor source for this set is a male donor with early-stage non-small cell lung cancer.

The table lists this clonotype with many counts. Because this beta chain is a stray read in a library intended to capture alpha chains, its abundance should not be given much weight. The rearrangement uses TRBV7-3 and TRBJ2-7, with TRBD2 identical over 8 bases. V was pared by 2 bases and J by 7 bases, with 7 bases of the junction left unmatched. The CDR3 spans 14 residues. Germline loops: CDR1 SGHTA, CDR2 FQGTGA. CDR3 residues: CASSLGAGVEEQYF. For the CDR3, the DNA is TGTGCCAGCAGCTTAGGAGCGGGAGTGGAGGAGCAGTACTTC.

This clonotype was counted ten times or more. As an off-target read in a library built for alpha chains, this beta chain has a frequency of little significance. The rearrangement links TRBV19 to TRBJ1-3, with TRBD1 as a possible D gene (5 bases). The V gene's germline CDR1 is LNHDA and CDR2 SQIVND (reference sequence). Trimming took off 9 bases at V and 8 bases at J, with 8 bases between the two ends. The CDR3 runs 10 residues. The CDR3 nucleotides read TGTGCCAGCATACAGGACACCATATATTTT. This translates into CASIQDTIYF.

Ten or more counts support this clonotype. Within a library made for alpha chains, this beta chain is off target, and its count is uninformative. V and J are TRBV6-4 and TRBJ2-3; 9 bases map to TRBD1. The length of the CDR3 is 15 residues. The V and J ends lost 6 bases and 4 bases, in that order; junction bases with no gene match: 8. The germline gives CDR1 MRHNA, CDR2 SNTAGT. The CDR3 protein is CASRTGTGPADTQYF. For the CDR3, the DNA is TGTGCCAGCAGGACCGGGACAGGGCCTGCAGATACGCAGTATTTT.

This clonotype has a count of ten or more. A library prepared for alpha chains yielded this beta chain as an off-target read; its size is of little meaning. The genes are TRBV4-2 and TRBJ2-5; the D is unclear. CDR1 is LGHNA, CDR2 YNFKEQ, per germline. Trimming removed 0 bases from V and 7 bases from J, with 9 bases in between. CDR3 length: 13 amino acids. The CDR3 coding sequence is TGTGCCAGCAGCCAAGAACGCGGCAGGACCCAGTACTTC. It is translated as CASSQERGRTQYF.

Many counts were recorded for this clonotype. This beta chain was picked up by a library intended for alpha chains and is off target, so its count carries little meaning. V gene TRBV24-1 combines with J gene TRBJ1-4; D is undetermined. The CDR3 is 12 residues long. From germline, CDR1 is KGHDR and CDR2 SFDVKD. Trimming took 3 bases from V and 8 from J, leaving 6 bases between them. CDR3 protein: CATSDGGEKLFF. The CDR3 DNA follows: TGTGCCACCAGTGATGGAGGAGAAAAACTGTTTTTT.

This clonotype was counted many times. Because this beta chain is a stray read in a library intended to capture alpha chains, its abundance should not be given much weight. The rearrangement joins TRBV24-1 to TRBJ2-3, with 10 bases lining up with TRBD2. Per germline, CDR1 KGHDR and CDR2 SFDVKD. The CDR3 is made up of 15 amino acids. V lost 6 bases to trimming and J lost 1 base; unmatched junction nucleotides: 3. CDR3 protein: CATSLAGGRTDTQYF. CDR3 DNA: TGTGCCACCAGTTTAGCGGGGGGCCGCACAGATACGCAGTATTTT.

This clonotype was counted many times. A library prepared for alpha chains yielded this beta chain as an off-target read; its size is of little meaning. The V call is TRBV27, the J call TRBJ2-5, with 7 bases fitting TRBD1. The CDR3 runs to 14 residues. Per the germline V gene, CDR1 is MNHEY and CDR2 is SMNVEV (reference sequence). V dropped 5 bases and J dropped 4; count of bases not matched to a gene: 7. Here the CDR3 DNA reads TGTGCCAGCAGTCCCCAGACAGGGCGAGAGACCCAGTACTTC. It translates to CASSPQTGRETQYF.

This clonotype was seen ten or more times. This beta chain was picked up by a library intended for alpha chains and is off target, so its count carries little meaning. This chain links TRBV2 with TRBJ2-5, with 8 bases matching TRBD1. Germline lookup yields CDR1 SNHLY and CDR2 FYNNEI. J was trimmed by 4 bases and V by 7 bases; bases with no gene match: 5. This CDR3 spans 13 amino acids. The CDR3 DNA sequence: TGTGCCAGCACGCCCGGACAGGGAGAGACCCAGTACTTC. The encoded protein is CASTPGQGETQYF.

The sample holds many counts of this clonotype. A library made for alpha chains picked up this beta chain off target, so its size means little. The J gene is TRBJ1-5, the V gene TRBV28; D unclear. The CDR3 extends over 14 amino acids. The V end lost 3 bases, the J end lost 6 bases, and 12 bases lay between the germline ends. CDR1 is MDHEN and CDR2 is SYDVKM in the germline V gene. The CDR3 is CASSLPIMSQPQHF. The DNA of the CDR3 is TGTGCCAGCAGTTTGCCCATAATGAGTCAGCCCCAGCATTTT.

This clonotype counts as medium-sized (0.01 to 0.1%). Since the library was made to target alpha chains, this beta chain is a stray read and its abundance is not meaningful. The chain links TRBV10-3 to TRBJ1-2; 9 bases are shared with TRBD1. Losses at the gene ends were 8 bases for V and 7 bases for J; bases not matched to a gene: 5. CDR1 and CDR2 (germline): ENHRY, SYGVKD. The CDR3 extends over 12 amino acids. CDR3 bases: TGTGCCATCCGGACAGGGGACGGTGGCTACACCTTC. Protein sequence: CAIRTGDGGYTF.

This clonotype was observed at least ten times. With the library built for alpha chains, this beta chain is off target and its frequency is not meaningful. The CDR3 sequence: CASSLGTPEGTDTQYF. In nucleotides, the CDR3 is TGTGCCAGCAGTTTAGGGACGCCCGAAGGTACAGATACGCAGTATTTT. The V and J genes are TRBV12-3 or TRBV12-4 and TRBJ2-3, with D uncertain. CDR3 size: 16 residues. V lost 1 base, J lost 3 bases, and 14 bases lay in between.

As to this clonotype: A library made for alpha chains picked up this beta chain off target, so its size means little. The chain uses TRBV28 and TRBJ2-3, with D perhaps TRBD2 (6 bases). V was cut by 7 bases and J by 6 bases, with 14 bases left in between. The germline gives CDR1 MDHEN, CDR2 SYDVKM. The length of the CDR3 is 13 residues. CDR3 amino acids: CASTLGGVDTQYF. The CDR3 bases are TGTGCCAGCACTCTCGGCGGGGTCGATACGCAGTATTTT. The full variable domain, rest sourced from reference TRBV28 and TRBJ2-3, is DVKVTQSSRYLVKRTGEKVFLECVQDMDHENMFWYRQDPGLGLRLIYFSYDVKMKEKGDIPEGYSVSREKKERFSLILESASTNQTSMYLCASTLGGVDTQYFGPGTRLTVL.

Concerning this clonotype: The size of this beta chain means little, since it is a stray read in a library made for alpha chains. The chain is built from TRBV28 and TRBJ2-7; D not resolved. Germline values: CDR1 MDHEN, CDR2 SYDVKM. CDR3 size: 14 residues. V shed 8 bases and J shed 0 bases, with 14 bases lying between them. CDR3: CASHPRYSSYEQYF. The CDR3, as DNA: TGTGCCAGCCATCCCCGATATAGCTCCTACGAGCAGTACTTC.

This clonotype was observed many times. This beta chain lies outside the target of a library built for alpha chains; its clone size means little. The chain combines TRBV10-3 with TRBJ1-4; weak D call: TRBD1 (6 bases). CDR1 is ENHRY, CDR2 SYGVKD, per germline. V lost 8 bases and J lost 4, with 11 bases in between. The CDR3 loop spans 13 amino acids. CDR3 in DNA: TGTGCCATCGCGGAACAGGGTAATGAAAAACTGTTTTTT. Translated, it gives CAIAEQGNEKLFF.

There are many counts of this clonotype. The library was designed around alpha chains, so this beta chain is a stray read whose abundance carries little weight. The chain is built from TRBV25-1 and TRBJ1-1, with D possibly matching TRBD1 (5 bases). V lost 3 bases and J lost 4, with 12 bases in between. The CDR3 length is 14 residues. Per germline, CDR1 MGHDK and CDR2 SYGVNS. CDR3 in amino acids: CASSDGGKSTEAFF. The CDR3 nucleotides are TGTGCCAGCAGTGACGGGGGGAAAAGCACTGAAGCTTTCTTT.

This clonotype occurred many times. For a library built for alpha chains, this beta chain is a stray read; little rests on its size. The chain uses TRBV7-3 and TRBJ2-1; 9 nucleotides match TRBD1. CDR3 length: 15 amino acids. With 5 bases clipped from V and 10 bases from J, the junction kept 12 bases outside the gene matches. The V gene's germline CDR1 is SGHTA and CDR2 FQGTGA. CDR3 sequence (DNA): TGTGCCAGCAGCCCCTTGGGACAGGGTGAACCAGAGCAGTTCTTC. Its protein is CASSPLGQGEPEQFF.

The table lists this clonotype with many counts. For a library built for alpha chains, this beta chain is a stray read; little rests on its size. The V gene is TRBV20-1, the J gene TRBJ1-2, with unresolved D. The germline V gene encodes CDR1 DFQATT and CDR2 SNEGSKA (reference sequence). The CDR3 has 12 amino acids. Deletions cut 4 bases from V and 8 bases from J, with 14 bases between. This CDR3 reads CSATDGRSGYTF. The CDR3 DNA reads as TGCAGTGCTACGGACGGGCGATCCGGCTACACCTTC.

This clonotype was detected ten times or more. This beta chain turned up in a library designed for alpha chains; as an off-target read, its abundance says little. This chain uses TRBV6-5 with TRBJ1-1; D call uncertain. Germline CDR1 and CDR2: MNHEY and SVGAGI. This CDR3 has 13 residues. V was clipped by 7 bases and J by 2 bases, with 11 bases between them. The CDR3 region has the DNA TGTGCCAGCATCCCCTGGGGTAACACTGAAGCTTTCTTT. As protein: CASIPWGNTEAFF.

This clonotype was recorded at least ten times. This beta chain slipped into a library made for alpha chains as a stray read, so its size is not meaningful. The chain uses TRBV20-1 and TRBJ2-2, with 9 bases lining up with TRBD2. CDR1 is DFQATT and CDR2 is SNEGSKA in the germline V gene (reference sequence). V lost 6 bases and J lost 7; bases outside the gene matches: 9. The CDR3 runs 14 residues. Here the CDR3 DNA reads TGCAGTGCCCTAGGGGCTAGCGGGATCGGGGAGCTGTTTTTT. Its translation: CSALGASGIGELFF.

This clonotype was seen at least ten times. A library made for alpha chains picked up this beta chain off target, so its size means little. The chain uses TRBV6-2 or TRBV6-3 and TRBJ2-1, with 11 bases aligning to TRBD2. This CDR3 is 16 amino acids long. The J segment lost 6 bases and the V segment lost 5 bases, leaving 9 bases of the junction unmatched. Per germline, CDR1 MNHEY and CDR2 SVGEGT. In DNA form, the CDR3 reads TGTGCCAGCAGTGGGATAGCGGGAGGGCAACGCAATGAGCAGTTCTTC. Protein: CASSGIAGGQRNEQFF.

This clonotype was recorded at least ten times. This beta chain represents an off-target read in a library built for alpha chains; its size is of limited meaning. This CDR3 is CASSRGLAASTDTQYF. In DNA, the CDR3 is TGTGCCAGCAGCCGCGGACTAGCGGCTAGCACAGATACGCAGTATTTT. The V and J genes are TRBV6-5 and TRBJ2-3; 10 positions match TRBD2. V gave up 6 bases and J gave up 0 bases; unmatched junction bases: 6. Germline CDR1 is MNHEY and CDR2 is SVGAGI. The CDR3 covers 16 residues.

This clonotype was detected many times. The size of this beta chain means little, since it is a stray read in a library made for alpha chains. The chain carries TRBV4-2 and TRBJ2-3; perhaps TRBD1 as D (5 bases). CDR1 and CDR2 (germline): LGHNA, YNFKEQ. Trimming took off 0 bases at V and 9 bases at J, with 13 bases between the two ends. The CDR3 covers 14 residues. The CDR3 DNA reads TGTGCCAGCAGCCAAGAAGGGGCTAGAGGCACGCAGTATTTT. Amino acids: CASSQEGARGTQYF.

This clonotype was seen many times. This beta chain is a stray sequence in a library constructed for alpha chains; its clone size is not meaningful. The rearrangement links TRBV4-1 to TRBJ1-1, with TRBD1 identical over 9 bases. V was clipped by 3 bases and J by 1 base; unmatched bases: 9. Germline V gene data show CDR1 as MGHRA and CDR2 as YSYEKL. CDR3 length equals 17 residues. CDR3 DNA: TGCGCCAGCAGCCAGCCCGGACAGGGGATCAGGAACACTGAAGCTTTCTTT. Translated: CASSQPGQGIRNTEAFF.

This clonotype came up many times. As an off-target read in a library built for alpha chains, this beta chain has a frequency of little significance. This chain links TRBV20-1 with TRBJ1-4; TRBD1 matches 9 bases. Trimming removed 3 bases from V and 4 bases from J; junction bases left unmatched: 3. Germline values: CDR1 DFQATT, CDR2 SNEGSKA (reference sequence). The CDR3 sequence is 14 residues long. Here the CDR3 reads CSARTGGSNEKLFF. The CDR3 bases are TGCAGTGCTAGGACAGGGGGAAGTAATGAAAAACTGTTTTTT.